A selection of T cell receptor beta chains follows, all from one sample in a study of somatic mutations in cytotoxic T cells in rheumatoid arthritis. The repertoire was sequenced with immunoSEQ multiplex PCR; TCRdb's copy has only in-frame clones and lacks some. The sample carries under 20,000 clones, less than 90% recorded once. Source material: CD8+ T cells sorted from blood. The receptors were sampled from a man in his forties in good health. Each CDR3 is given with its conserved first and last residue. Each record gives: clone size, J gene, D gene, V gene, CDR3 DNA, CDR3 protein. D genes are given only for firm matches. Rows give clone size only sometimes, using once, few, many, or a class for an expanded clone.

. TRBJ1-2 . TRBV6-1 TGTGCCAGCAGGGGAGGCTATGGCTACACCTTC CASRGGYGYTF
. TRBJ2-5 TRBD1 TRBV27 TGTGCCAGCAGTTTCGGGACAGGAGAGACCCAGTACTTC CASSFGTGETQYF
. TRBJ1-5 . TRBV7-8 TGTGCCAGCAGCAACACCATAAGGACCCCCCAGGGTCAGCCCCAGCATTTT CASSNTIRTPQGQPQHF
. TRBJ1-2 . TRBV7-9 TGTGCCAGCAGCTTAGGTAGCGGGAATGGCTACACCTTC CASSLGSGNGYTF
few TRBJ2-7 . TRBV7-6 TGTGCCAGCAGCCCGAACCTAATTAGCTCCTACGAGCAGTACTTC CASSPNLISSYEQYF
. TRBJ2-7 TRBD1 TRBV28 TGTGCCAGCAGCTATGGGACAGGGAGCTCCTACGAGCAGTACTTC CASSYGTGSSYEQYF
few TRBJ2-7 . TRBV10-3 TGTGCCATCAGTGCGACAGCCTACGAGCAGTACTTC CAISATAYEQYF
. TRBJ2-1 TRBD2 TRBV30 TGTGCCTGGACGGCGGGAGGCTACAATGAGCAGTTCTTC CAWTAGGYNEQFF
. TRBJ1-5 . TRBV21-1 TGTGCCAGCAGCATAAGACAGGAGTCCCTTTATCAGCCCCAGCATTTT CASSIRQESLYQPQHF
. TRBJ2-3 TRBD2 TRBV29-1 TGCAGCGTTGAAGGAGCTAGCGGGAGTGATCAGGGGGGAACAGATACGCAGTATTTT CSVEGASGSDQGGTDTQYF
medium-sized TRBJ1-1 . TRBV4-3 TGCGCCAGCAGCCAAGATACCGACAGTTGGGGCACTGAAGCTTTCTTT CASSQDTDSWGTEAFF